Listed here are 27 T cell receptor beta chains from one sample, sequenced in a study of graft-versus-host responses after intestinal transplantation. Generated by immunoSEQ multiplex PCR, the TCRdb table keeps only in-frame clones and is missing some. This table has about 120,000 clones, roughly 95% appearing once. These TCRs' antigens remain unknown. The sequences come from unstimulated CD8+ T cells sorted from spleen or lymph node cells, collected before intestinal transplant. These receptors originate from a human donor who received an intestinal transplant.

The V gene is TRBV7-2, the J gene TRBJ2-1; D is tentatively TRBD1 or TRBD2 (6 bases each). Germline values: CDR1 SGHTA, CDR2 FQGNSA. This CDR3 is 15 amino acids long. Trimming cost V 1 base and J 4 bases, with 11 bases left between them. Here the CDR3 reads CASSLGRGIYNEQFF. CDR3 nucleotides: TGTGCCAGCAGCTTAGGGAGGGGGATATACAATGAGCAGTTCTTC.

This clone occurred once. This chain connects TRBV19 to TRBJ1-3; D not resolved. Trimming left V 3 bases short and J 3 bases short, with 6 bases between. Germline lookup yields CDR1 LNHDA and CDR2 SQIVND (reference sequence). CDR3 length: 13 residues. The CDR3 DNA is TGTGCCAGTAGTATCGGCTTTGGAAACACCATATATTTT. Encoded protein: CASSIGFGNTIYF.

The chain has TRBV27 and TRBJ1-4; possible D gene TRBD1, 6 bases. CDR1 and CDR2 from the germline V gene are MNHEY and SMNVEV (reference sequence). This CDR3 is built from 16 residues. The V gene lost 1 base and the J gene lost 8 bases, with 17 bases spanning the gap. The CDR3 is CASSLFSGGAGEKLFF. CDR3 coding DNA: TGTGCCAGCAGTTTATTTAGCGGGGGCGCCGGGGAAAAACTGTTTTTT.

The chain employs TRBV7-2 and TRBJ2-3; TRBD2 aligns across 11 bases. Germline-derived CDR1 and CDR2 are SGHTA and FQGNSA. The trim removed 4 bases at V and 6 bases at J, leaving 6 bases unmatched. CDR3 size: 15 residues. This CDR3 reads CASSSTSGSLDTQYF. CDR3 DNA: TGTGCCAGCAGCTCCACTAGCGGGAGTTTGGATACGCAGTATTTT.

This chain joins TRBV9 and TRBJ2-1, with 8 bases identical to TRBD2. The V gene's germline CDR1 is SGDLS and CDR2 YYNGEE. V shed 4 bases and J 5 bases; nucleotides not matched to a gene: 8. The CDR3 extends over 15 amino acids. The CDR3 loop reads CASSTSGSPNNEQFF. The CDR3, as DNA: TGTGCCAGCAGCACAAGCGGGAGTCCGAACAATGAGCAGTTCTTC.

The V and J genes are TRBV5-7 and TRBJ2-6; D gene unclear. TRBV5-7 is flagged as an ORF with uncertain function. The CDR3 length is 17 residues. V gave up 7 bases and J gave up 5 bases, with 22 bases separating them. CDR3 coding DNA: TGTGCCAGCTTGAGCCGTCTTGTACAAAGTCGGGCCAACGTCCTGACTTTC. Translating gives CASLSRLVQSRANVLTF.

The V call is TRBV28, the J call TRBJ2-1, with 8 bases that match TRBD1. Per the germline V gene, CDR1 is MDHEN and CDR2 is SYDVKM. The V and J ends lost 6 bases and 3 bases, in that order; junction bases with no gene match: 10. The CDR3 sequence is 16 residues long. CDR3 sequence reads: CASSDPRQGNYNEQFF. The CDR3 DNA follows: TGTGCCAGCAGCGATCCGAGACAGGGGAACTACAATGAGCAGTTCTTC.

This chain uses TRBV4-1 with TRBJ1-1; D gene unclear. V was clipped by 3 bases and J by 1 base, with 6 bases between them. This CDR3 contains 13 residues. Germline CDR1 reads MGHRA; CDR2 reads YSYEKL. The CDR3 is CASSHYTNTEAFF. The CDR3 nucleotides read TGCGCCAGCAGCCATTACACGAACACTGAAGCTTTCTTT.

V gene TRBV30 combines with J gene TRBJ2-3; 7 positions agree with TRBD1. This CDR3 has 15 amino acids. V trimming: 0 bases; J trimming: 2 bases; junction bases outside the gene matches: 5. Germline CDR1 is GTSNPN and CDR2 is SVGIG (reference sequence). The CDR3 reads CAWSVGRGNTDTQYF. The DNA of the CDR3 is TGTGCCTGGAGTGTCGGCAGGGGGAACACAGATACGCAGTATTTT.

V gene TRBV7-2 combines with J gene TRBJ2-7; the D gene is possibly TRBD2 (6 bases). CDR3 size: 17 residues. Germline assignment: CDR1 SGHTA and CDR2 FQGNSA. V was clipped by 4 bases and J by 2 bases, with 21 bases between them. The CDR3 region is CASSSHIGGSRAYEQYF. CDR3 nucleotides: TGTGCCAGCAGCTCCCATATCGGAGGGTCCCGGGCCTACGAGCAGTACTTC.

This clone is a singleton in its sample. The rearrangement links TRBV28 to TRBJ1-3; D uncertain. This CDR3 is 15 amino acids long. V was shortened by 3 bases and J by 2 bases, with 11 bases between the two germline ends. The germline V gene encodes CDR1 MDHEN and CDR2 SYDVKM. The CDR3, as DNA: TGTGCCAGCAGTTTCGGGCGGACTGCTGGAAACACCATATATTTT. This translates into CASSFGRTAGNTIYF.

The CDR3 is CASSVPGTGDHTEAFF. CDR3 nucleotides: TGTGCCAGCAGCGTCCCCGGGACAGGGGATCACACTGAAGCTTTCTTT. The rearrangement links TRBV9 to TRBJ1-1; 10 positions agree with TRBD1. Germline-derived CDR1 and CDR2 are SGDLS and YYNGEE. With V trimmed by 2 bases and J by 3 bases, 7 bases remained unmatched. The CDR3 is made up of 16 amino acids.

The V call is TRBV10-1, the J call TRBJ2-3; D is uncertain. The CDR3 sequence is 13 residues long. Germline loops: CDR1 WNHNN, CDR2 SYGVQD (reference sequence). Trimming left V 4 bases short and J 3 bases short, with 8 bases between. CDR3: CASSADQTDTQYF. As DNA, the CDR3 is TGCGCCAGCAGTGCGGACCAGACAGATACGCAGTATTTT.

The V call is TRBV11-2, the J call TRBJ2-1, with D maybe TRBD2 (5 bases). The CDR3 loop spans 15 amino acids. In germline, CDR1 is SGHAT, CDR2 FQNNGV. Trimming stripped 3 bases from V and 8 bases from J, with 17 bases between. CDR3 coding DNA: TGTGCCAGCAGCTTTGGTGCCGGGATCCAGGATGAGCAGTTCTTC. Its translation is CASSFGAGIQDEQFF.

This clone was picked up one time. The CDR3 protein is CASSSGLAGEQYF. CDR3 coding DNA: TGTGCCAGCAGCTCTGGACTAGCGGGCGAGCAGTACTTC. The chain recombines TRBV9 with TRBJ2-7; 11 positions match TRBD2. Germline trimming cut 4 bases from V and 6 bases from J; bases unmatched to any gene: 3. CDR1 SGDLS and CDR2 YYNGEE come from the germline V gene. The CDR3 is made up of 13 amino acids.

The genes are TRBV15 and TRBJ1-2; D is perhaps TRBD1 (6 bases). The CDR3 runs to 16 residues. From germline, CDR1 is LNHNV and CDR2 YYDKDF (reference sequence). Trimming pared 3 bases from V and 2 bases from J, leaving 16 bases between. The CDR3, as DNA: TGTGCCACCAGCAGCCAAAGGGGGTACCTAAACTATGGCTACACCTTC. Amino acids: CATSSQRGYLNYGYTF.

This chain uses TRBV5-4 with TRBJ1-2; 9 positions match TRBD1. The J segment lost 3 bases and the V segment lost 0 bases, leaving 3 bases of the junction unmatched. Germline V gene lookup returns CDR1 SGHNT and CDR2 YYREEE (reference sequence). The CDR3 is made up of 15 amino acids. In DNA form, the CDR3 reads TGTGCCAGCAGCTTGGCGGACAGGGGTCACTATGGCTACACCTTC. Translating it yields CASSLADRGHYGYTF.

The V and J genes are TRBV6-5 and TRBJ2-1; no firm D call. The CDR3 length is 11 residues. Deletions cut 3 bases from V and 10 bases from J, with 7 bases between. Germline V gene data show CDR1 as MNHEY and CDR2 as SVGAGI. CDR3 sequence: CASSYGPEQFF. CDR3 coding DNA: TGTGCCAGCAGTTATGGCCCCGAGCAGTTCTTC.

The chain couples TRBV9 to TRBJ2-2; no clear D. Trimming stripped 5 bases from V and 0 bases from J, with 8 bases between. The CDR3 has 14 amino acids. The germline CDR1 and CDR2 sequences are SGDLS and YYNGEE. The CDR3 sequence is CASSAQTNTGELFF. The CDR3 DNA sequence: TGTGCCAGCAGTGCACAGACGAACACCGGGGAGCTGTTTTTT.

The V call is TRBV27, the J call TRBJ1-6, with a weak D call TRBD1 (6 bases). Germline V lookup: CDR1 MNHEY, CDR2 SMNVEV (reference sequence). CDR3 length: 15 residues. Trimming shortened V by 3 bases and J by 5 bases, and 11 bases separated the two germline ends. CDR3 nucleotide sequence: TGTGCCAGCAGTTTCGGGGGCGCGGATAATTCACCCCTCCACTTT. The encoded protein is CASSFGGADNSPLHF.

The V and J genes are TRBV30 and TRBJ2-7; 12 bases match TRBD1. Germline lookup yields CDR1 GTSNPN and CDR2 SVGIG (reference sequence). CDR3 length: 18 amino acids. The trim removed 2 bases at V and 4 bases at J, leaving 15 bases unmatched. The CDR3 loop is CAWSPKPGQGAERYEQYF. CDR3 nucleotide sequence: TGTGCCTGGAGTCCCAAACCGGGACAGGGGGCGGAAAGGTACGAGCAGTACTTC.

V usage is TRBV7-3 and J usage is TRBJ1-5; D unresolved. There are 13 residues in the CDR3. The germline V gene has CDR1 SGHTA and CDR2 FQGTGA. The V gene lost 2 bases and the J gene lost 7 bases, with 9 bases spanning the gap. CDR3 coding DNA: TGTGCCAGCAGCTTAGGGCCCCTACAGCCCCAGCATTTT. This gives the protein CASSLGPLQPQHF.

Concerning this clone: Distinct nucleotide sequences in the sample also encode this CDR3. The chain couples TRBV20-1 to TRBJ2-7; D may be TRBD1 (5 bases). The CDR3 sequence is 11 residues long. From germline, CDR1 is DFQATT and CDR2 SNEGSKA (reference sequence). Trimming took off 6 bases at V and 7 bases at J, with 13 bases between the two ends. The CDR3 sequence is CSAKTVGEQYF. CDR3 bases: TGCAGTGCAAAGACAGTGGGGGAGCAGTACTTC.

CDR3 amino acids: CASSFPSGSSYNEQFF. In DNA form, the CDR3 reads TGTGCCAGCAGCTTCCCTAGCGGGAGCTCCTACAATGAGCAGTTCTTC. The rearrangement links TRBV5-6 to TRBJ2-1, with 10 bases aligning to TRBD2. Per germline, CDR1 SGHDT and CDR2 YYEEEE. The CDR3 is 16 residues long. V was pared by 2 bases and J by 0 bases, with 2 bases of the junction left unmatched. Drawing the rest from reference TRBV5-6 and TRBJ2-1, the complete variable domain is DAGVTQSPTHLIKTRGQQVTLRCSPKSGHDTVSWYQQALGQGPQFIFQYYEEEERQRGNFPDRFSGHQFPNYSSELNVNALLLGDSALYLCASSFPSGSSYNEQFFGPGTRLTVL.

J is TRBJ1-2 and V is TRBV13; the D gene is possibly TRBD1 (5 bases). Per the germline V gene, CDR1 is PRHDT and CDR2 is FYEKMQ (reference sequence). V lost 5 bases, J lost 2 bases, and 9 bases lay in between. There are 13 residues in the CDR3. CDR3 loop: CASSPAGNYGYTF. The CDR3 DNA follows: TGTGCCAGCAGCCCGGCAGGGAACTATGGCTACACCTTC.

V usage is TRBV10-2 and J usage is TRBJ2-7; no clear D gene. Trimming removed 3 bases from V and 0 bases from J, with 0 bases in between. The germline V gene encodes CDR1 WSHSY and CDR2 SAAADI. CDR3 size: 11 residues. In nucleotides, the CDR3 is TGCGCCAGCAGTGACTCCTACGAGCAGTACTTC. Translated, it gives CASSDSYEQYF.

The V call is TRBV13, the J call TRBJ1-2; unclear D gene. Germline assignment: CDR1 PRHDT and CDR2 FYEKMQ (reference sequence). The V and J ends lost 11 bases and 0 bases respectively, with 13 bases between them. This CDR3 contains 13 residues. This CDR3 reads CAGTGSPNYGYTF. The CDR3 nucleotides are TGTGCCGGAACGGGCAGCCCTAACTATGGCTACACCTTC.